The present T cell receptor beta chain was sequenced within a study of blood T cell repertoires in COVID-19. Background on the study: T cells, B-cell-depleted T cells, or PBMCs supplied cDNA or gDNA.

In the original processing: The authors estimated nucleated cell counts from reference gene primer amplification. Clones were sequenced by immunoSEQ multiplex PCR, and TCRdb holds only the in-frame ones, with some missing. The V and J calls and clone size are taken from that table; D and trimming were inferred from the DNA. The table lists about 51,000 clones, more than 70% of them singletons. This clone was picked up one time. With 5 bases removed from V and 1 base from J, the gap between germline ends came to 11 bases. The CDR3 runs 14 residues. CDR1 is SGHAT and CDR2 is FQDESV in the germline V gene (reference sequence).

Sequencing input: peripheral blood. The source is an older man with active COVID-19. The V and J genes are TRBV11-1 and TRBJ1-1; tentatively, D is TRBD1 (6 bases). CDR3 sequence reads: CASSRQQGNTEAFF. The CDR3 region has the DNA TGTGCCAGCAGCCGCCAACAGGGGAACACTGAAGCTTTCTTT.